This T cell receptor beta chain emerged from a study of beta chain features in type 1 diabetes. Findings and caveats of the study: Moderate yet significant TCRB CDR3 shortening was seen in Type 1 diabetes patients in all four CD4+ subsets.

This clone was counted between two and nine times. Its antigen is unknown. The authors reverse transcribed all of the isolated RNA, so sequencing captured expressed TCRB transcripts. TCRdb keeps only in-frame clones here, not all; method: immunoSEQ multiplex PCR. Of around 140,000 clones listed, about 13% are singletons. V was trimmed by 4 bases and J by 7 bases, leaving 11 bases between them. This CDR3 region has 13 residues. Germline-derived CDR1 and CDR2 are SEHNR and FQNEAQ (reference sequence). Specimen: central memory CD4+ T cells from blood. The V call is TRBV7-9, the J call TRBJ2-1; D gene uncertain. The receptor was isolated from a man aged 18 to 29 with type 1 diabetes. In nucleotides, the CDR3 is TGTGCCAGCAGCTCCTCCCCCCGTAATGAGCAGTTCTTC. Translation: CASSSSPRNEQFF.